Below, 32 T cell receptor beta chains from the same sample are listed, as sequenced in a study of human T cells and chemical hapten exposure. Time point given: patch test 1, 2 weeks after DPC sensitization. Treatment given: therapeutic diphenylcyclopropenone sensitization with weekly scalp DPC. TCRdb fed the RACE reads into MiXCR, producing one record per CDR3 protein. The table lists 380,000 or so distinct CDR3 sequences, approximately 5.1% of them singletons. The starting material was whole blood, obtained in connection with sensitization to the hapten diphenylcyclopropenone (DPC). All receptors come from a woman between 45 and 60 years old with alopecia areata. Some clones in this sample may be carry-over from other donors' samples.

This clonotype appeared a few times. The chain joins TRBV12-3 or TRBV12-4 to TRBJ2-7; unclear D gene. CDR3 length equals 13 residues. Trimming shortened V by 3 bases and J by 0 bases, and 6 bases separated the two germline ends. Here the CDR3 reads CASSFLSSYEQYF. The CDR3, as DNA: TGTGCCAGCAGTTTTCTAAGCTCCTACGAGCAGTACTTC.

In DNA, the CDR3 is TGTGCCAGCAGTCCGAGACTTGGGACAGGGGATGTTGAAGCTTTCTTT. Protein product: CASSPRLGTGDVEAFF. The gene calls are TRBV12-3 or TRBV12-4 and TRBJ1-1; 10 bases are a match to TRBD1. The CDR3 has 16 residues. J gave up 7 bases and V 5 bases, and 13 bases lay outside the gene matches.

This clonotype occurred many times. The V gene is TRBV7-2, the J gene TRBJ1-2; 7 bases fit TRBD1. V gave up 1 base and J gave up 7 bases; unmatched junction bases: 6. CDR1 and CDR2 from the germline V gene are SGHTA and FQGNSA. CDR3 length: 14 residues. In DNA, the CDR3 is TGTGCCAGCAGCTTAGAAACAGGGGCGGGTGGCTACACCTTC. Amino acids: CASSLETGAGGYTF.

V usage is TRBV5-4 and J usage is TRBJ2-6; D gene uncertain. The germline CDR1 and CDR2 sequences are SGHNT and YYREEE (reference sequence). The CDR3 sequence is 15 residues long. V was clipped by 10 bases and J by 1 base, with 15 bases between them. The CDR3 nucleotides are TGTGCCGGAGCATCGGACGGGTCTGGGGCCAACGTCCTGACTTTC. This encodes CAGASDGSGANVLTF. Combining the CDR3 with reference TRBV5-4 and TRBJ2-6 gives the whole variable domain ETGVTQSPTHLIKTRGQQVTLRCSSQSGHNTVSWYQQALGQGPQFIFQYYREEENGRGNFPPRFSGLQFPNYSSELNVNALELDDSALYLCAGASDGSGANVLTFGAGSRLTVL.

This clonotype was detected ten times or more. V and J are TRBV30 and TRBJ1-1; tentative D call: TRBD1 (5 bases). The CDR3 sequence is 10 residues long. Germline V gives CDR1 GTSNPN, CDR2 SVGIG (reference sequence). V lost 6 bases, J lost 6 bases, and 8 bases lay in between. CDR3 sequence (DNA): TGTGCCTGCGGGGCGGCTGAAGCTTTCTTT. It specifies CACGAAEAFF.

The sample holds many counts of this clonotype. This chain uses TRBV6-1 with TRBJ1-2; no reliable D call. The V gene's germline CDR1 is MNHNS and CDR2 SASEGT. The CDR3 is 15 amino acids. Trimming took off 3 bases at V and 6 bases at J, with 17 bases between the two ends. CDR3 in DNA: TGTGCCAGCAGTGAGCGGTCAGGCCCGGAGGATGGCTACACCTTC. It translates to CASSERSGPEDGYTF.

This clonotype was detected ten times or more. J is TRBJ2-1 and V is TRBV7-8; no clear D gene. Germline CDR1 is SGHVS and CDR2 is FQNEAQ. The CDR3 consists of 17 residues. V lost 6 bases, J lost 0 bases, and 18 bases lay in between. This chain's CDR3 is CASSRRGQSSSYNEQFF. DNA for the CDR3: TGTGCCAGCAGTCGACGTGGTCAGTCGAGCTCCTACAATGAGCAGTTCTTC. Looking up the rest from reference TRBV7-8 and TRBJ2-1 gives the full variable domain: GAGVSQSPRYKVAKRGQDVALRCDPISGHVSLFWYQQALGQGPEFLTYFQNEAQLDKSGLPSDRFFAERPEGSVSTLKIQRTQQEDSAVYLCASSRRGQSSSYNEQFFGPGTRLTVL.

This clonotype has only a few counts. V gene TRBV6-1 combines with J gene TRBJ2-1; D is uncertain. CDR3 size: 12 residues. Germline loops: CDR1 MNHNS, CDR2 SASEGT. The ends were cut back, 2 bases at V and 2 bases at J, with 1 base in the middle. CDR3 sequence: CASSETYNEQFF. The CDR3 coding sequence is TGTGCCAGCAGTGAAACCTACAATGAGCAGTTCTTC.

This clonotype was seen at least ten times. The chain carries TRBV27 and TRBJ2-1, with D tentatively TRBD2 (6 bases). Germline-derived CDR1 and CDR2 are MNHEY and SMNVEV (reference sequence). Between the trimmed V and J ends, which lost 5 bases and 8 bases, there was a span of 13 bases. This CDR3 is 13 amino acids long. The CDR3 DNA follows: TGTGCCAGCAGTCCGACTAGTTCGCATGAGCAGTTCTTC. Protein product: CASSPTSSHEQFF.

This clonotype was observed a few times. CDR3 nucleotide sequence: TGCGCCAGCAGCGGGAAGAGTCCCTACGAGCAGTACTTC. Translation gives CASSGKSPYEQYF. The chain carries TRBV5-1 and TRBJ2-7, with D uncertain. Trimming removed 4 bases from V and 2 bases from J, with 10 bases in between. The length of the CDR3 is 13 residues. The germline CDR1 and CDR2 sequences are SGHRS and YFSETQ. The whole variable domain, remainder taken from reference TRBV5-1 and TRBJ2-7, is KAGVTQTPRYLIKTRGQQVTLSCSPISGHRSVSWYQQTPGQGLQFLFEYFSETQRNKGNFPGRFSGRQFSNSRSEMNVSTLELGDSALYLCASSGKSPYEQYFGPGTRLTVT.

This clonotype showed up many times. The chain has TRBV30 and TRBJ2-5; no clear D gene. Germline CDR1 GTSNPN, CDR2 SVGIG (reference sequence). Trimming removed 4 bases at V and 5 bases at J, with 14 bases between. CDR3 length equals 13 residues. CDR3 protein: CAWIPVVGETQYF. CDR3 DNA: TGTGCCTGGATTCCCGTCGTGGGGGAGACCCAGTACTTC.

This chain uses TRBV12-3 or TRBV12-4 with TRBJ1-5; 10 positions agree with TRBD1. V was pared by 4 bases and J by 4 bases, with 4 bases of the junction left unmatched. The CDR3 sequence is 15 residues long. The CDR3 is CASSWRTGGNQPQHF. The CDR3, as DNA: TGTGCCAGCAGTTGGAGGACAGGGGGAAATCAGCCCCAGCATTTT.

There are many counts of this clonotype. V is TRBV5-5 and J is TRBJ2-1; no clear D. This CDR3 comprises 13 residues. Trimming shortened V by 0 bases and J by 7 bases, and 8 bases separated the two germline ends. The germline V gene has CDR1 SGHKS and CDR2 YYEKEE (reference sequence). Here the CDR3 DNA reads TGTGCCAGCAGCTTGGAACCGCCTAATGAGCAGTTCTTC. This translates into CASSLEPPNEQFF.

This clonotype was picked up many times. CDR3 sequence: CASSPWTGGDETQYF. Here the CDR3 DNA reads TGTGCCAGCTCACCCTGGACAGGGGGCGACGAGACCCAGTACTTC. This chain joins TRBV18 and TRBJ2-5; 11 bases are shared with TRBD1. Germline values: CDR1 KGHSH, CDR2 LQKENI. V trimming: 3 bases; J trimming: 5 bases; junction bases outside the gene matches: 5. This CDR3 contains 15 residues.

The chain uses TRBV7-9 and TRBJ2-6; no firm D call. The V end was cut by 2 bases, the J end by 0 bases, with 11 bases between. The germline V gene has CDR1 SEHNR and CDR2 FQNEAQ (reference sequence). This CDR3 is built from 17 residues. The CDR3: CASSLSYRGSGANVLTF. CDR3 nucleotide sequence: TGTGCCAGCAGCTTATCTTACCGAGGCTCTGGGGCCAACGTCCTGACTTTC. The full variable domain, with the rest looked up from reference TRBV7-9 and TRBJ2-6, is DTGVSQNPRHKITKRGQNVTFRCDPISEHNRLYWYRQTLGQGPEFLTYFQNEAQLEKSRLLSDRFSAERPKGSFSTLEIQRTEQGDSAMYLCASSLSYRGSGANVLTFGAGSRLTVL.

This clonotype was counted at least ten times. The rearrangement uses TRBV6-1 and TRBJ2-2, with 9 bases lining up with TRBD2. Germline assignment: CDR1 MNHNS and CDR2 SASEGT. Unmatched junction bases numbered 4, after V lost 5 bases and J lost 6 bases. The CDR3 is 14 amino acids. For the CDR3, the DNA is TGTGCCAGCAGTCCTATAGCGGGGGCCGGGGAGCTGTTTTTT. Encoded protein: CASSPIAGAGELFF.

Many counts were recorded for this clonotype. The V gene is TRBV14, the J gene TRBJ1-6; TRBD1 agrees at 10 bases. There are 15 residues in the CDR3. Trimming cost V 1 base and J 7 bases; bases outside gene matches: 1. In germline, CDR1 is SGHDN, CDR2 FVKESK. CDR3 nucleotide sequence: TGTGCCAGCAGCCAAGTGGGACAGGGGAATTCACCCCTCCACTTT. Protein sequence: CASSQVGQGNSPLHF.

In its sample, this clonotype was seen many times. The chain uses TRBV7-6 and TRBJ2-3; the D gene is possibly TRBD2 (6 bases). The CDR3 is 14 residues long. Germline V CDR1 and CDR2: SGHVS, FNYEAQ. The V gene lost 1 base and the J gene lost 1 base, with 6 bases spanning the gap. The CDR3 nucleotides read TGTGCCAGCAGCTTAGGGGAGGGCACAGATACGCAGTATTTT. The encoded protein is CASSLGEGTDTQYF.

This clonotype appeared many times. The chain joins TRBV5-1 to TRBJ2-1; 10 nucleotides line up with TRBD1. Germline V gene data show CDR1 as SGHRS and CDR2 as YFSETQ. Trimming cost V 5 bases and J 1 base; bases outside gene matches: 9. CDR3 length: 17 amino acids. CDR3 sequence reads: CASRTGTGAGSYNEQFF. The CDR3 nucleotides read TGCGCCAGCAGAACCGGGACAGGGGCCGGATCCTACAATGAGCAGTTCTTC.

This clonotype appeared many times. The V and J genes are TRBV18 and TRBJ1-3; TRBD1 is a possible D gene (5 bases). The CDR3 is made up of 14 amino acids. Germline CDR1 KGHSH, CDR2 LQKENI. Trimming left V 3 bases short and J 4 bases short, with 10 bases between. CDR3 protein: CASSPEQAGNTIYF. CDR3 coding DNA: TGTGCCAGCTCACCGGAACAGGCGGGAAACACCATATATTTT.

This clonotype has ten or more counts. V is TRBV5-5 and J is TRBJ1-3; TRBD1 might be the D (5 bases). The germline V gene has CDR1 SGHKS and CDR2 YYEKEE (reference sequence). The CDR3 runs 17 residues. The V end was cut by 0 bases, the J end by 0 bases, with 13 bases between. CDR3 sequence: CASSLGAPGISGNTIYF. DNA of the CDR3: TGTGCCAGCAGCTTGGGCGCTCCAGGGATCTCTGGAAACACCATATATTTT.

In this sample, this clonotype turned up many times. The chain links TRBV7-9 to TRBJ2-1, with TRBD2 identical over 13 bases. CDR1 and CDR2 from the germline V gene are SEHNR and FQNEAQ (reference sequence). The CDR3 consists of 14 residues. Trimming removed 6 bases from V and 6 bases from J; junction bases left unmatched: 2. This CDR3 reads CASRGTSGVNEQFF. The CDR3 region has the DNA TGTGCCAGCAGGGGGACTAGCGGGGTCAATGAGCAGTTCTTC.

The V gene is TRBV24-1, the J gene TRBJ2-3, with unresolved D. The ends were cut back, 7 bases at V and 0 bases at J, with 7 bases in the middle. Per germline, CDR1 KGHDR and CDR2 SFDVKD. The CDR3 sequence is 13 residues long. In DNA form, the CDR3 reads TGTGCCACCAGACCCACCAGCACAGATACGCAGTATTTT. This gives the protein CATRPTSTDTQYF.

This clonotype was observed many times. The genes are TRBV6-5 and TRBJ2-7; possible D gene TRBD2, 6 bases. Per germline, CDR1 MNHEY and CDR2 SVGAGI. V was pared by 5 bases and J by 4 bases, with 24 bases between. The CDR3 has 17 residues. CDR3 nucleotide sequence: TGTGCCAGCAGTAACCCCCCCGTGGGGGGAGACGGGTACGAGCAGTACTTC. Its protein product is CASSNPPVGGDGYEQYF.

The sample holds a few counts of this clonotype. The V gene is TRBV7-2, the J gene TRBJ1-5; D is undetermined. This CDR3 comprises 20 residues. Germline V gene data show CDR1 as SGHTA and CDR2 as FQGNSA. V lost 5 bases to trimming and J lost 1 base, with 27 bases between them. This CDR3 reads CASSLSVATTIERSNQPQHF. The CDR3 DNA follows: TGTGCCAGCAGCCTCTCCGTGGCCACTACTATTGAAAGGAGCAATCAGCCCCAGCATTTT.

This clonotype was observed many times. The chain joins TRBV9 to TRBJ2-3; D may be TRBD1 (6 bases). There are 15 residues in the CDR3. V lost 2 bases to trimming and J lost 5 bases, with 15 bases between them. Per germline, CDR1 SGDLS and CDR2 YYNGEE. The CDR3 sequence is CASSVRDMRGDTQYF. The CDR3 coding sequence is TGTGCCAGCAGCGTCCGGGACATGAGAGGAGATACGCAGTATTTT. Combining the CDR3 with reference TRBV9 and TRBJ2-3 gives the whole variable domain DSGVTQTPKHLITATGQRVTLRCSPRSGDLSVYWYQQSLDQGLQFLIQYYNGEERAKGNILERFSAQQFPDLHSELNLSSLELGDSALYFCASSVRDMRGDTQYFGPGTRLTVL.

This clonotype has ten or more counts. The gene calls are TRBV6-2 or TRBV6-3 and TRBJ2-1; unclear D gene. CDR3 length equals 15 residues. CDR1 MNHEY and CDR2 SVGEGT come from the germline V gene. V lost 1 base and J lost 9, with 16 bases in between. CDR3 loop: CASSYFGQKVGEQFF. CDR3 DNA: TGTGCCAGCAGTTACTTTGGCCAGAAGGTTGGTGAGCAGTTCTTC.

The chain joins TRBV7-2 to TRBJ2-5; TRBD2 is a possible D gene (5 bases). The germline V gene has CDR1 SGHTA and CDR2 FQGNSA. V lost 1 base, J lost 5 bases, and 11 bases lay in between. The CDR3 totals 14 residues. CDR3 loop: CASSLGGLGETQYF. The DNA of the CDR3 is TGTGCCAGCAGCTTAGGAGGGCTGGGCGAGACCCAGTACTTC.

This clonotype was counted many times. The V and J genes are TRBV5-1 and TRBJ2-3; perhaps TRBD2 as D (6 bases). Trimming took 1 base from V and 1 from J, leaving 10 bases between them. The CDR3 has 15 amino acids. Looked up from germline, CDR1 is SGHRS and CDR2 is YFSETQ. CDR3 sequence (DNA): TGCGCCAGCAGCTTGAAGTCTAGCGGCACAGATACGCAGTATTTT. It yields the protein CASSLKSSGTDTQYF.

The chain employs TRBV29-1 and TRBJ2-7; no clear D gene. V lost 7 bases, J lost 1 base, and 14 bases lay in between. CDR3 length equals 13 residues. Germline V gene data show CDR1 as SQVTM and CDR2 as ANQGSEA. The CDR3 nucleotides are TGCAGCGCCTTCCAAGGCGGTTCCTACGAGCAGTACTTC. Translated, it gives CSAFQGGSYEQYF.

CDR3 nucleotide sequence: TGTGCCACCAGTGATCCAGGGAGCTCTGGGGCCAACGTCCTGACTTTC. This gives the protein CATSDPGSSGANVLTF. J is TRBJ2-6 and V is TRBV24-1; D is perhaps TRBD1 or TRBD2 (5 bases each). Deletions cut 3 bases from V and 0 bases from J, with 8 bases between. This CDR3 is 16 amino acids long. CDR1 and CDR2 (germline): KGHDR, SFDVKD.

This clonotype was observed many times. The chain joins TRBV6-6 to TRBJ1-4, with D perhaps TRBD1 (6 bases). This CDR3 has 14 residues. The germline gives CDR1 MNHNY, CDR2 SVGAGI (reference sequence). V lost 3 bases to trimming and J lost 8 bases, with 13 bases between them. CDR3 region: CASSYTGIGEKLFF. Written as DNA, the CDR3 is TGTGCCAGCAGTTATACAGGGATAGGGGAAAAACTGTTTTTT.